One T cell receptor (beta chain) is described in this entry. The antigen remains unidentified. The data are from a study of cytomegalovirus exposure and HLA in healthy donors. General study points: It was confirmed in vitro that a few of the CMV-associated chains were specific for CMV antigens. Some V segments (TRBV6-2 and TRBV6-3 among them) were excluded as indistinguishable.

The primer mix had 60 Vbeta and 13 Jbeta primers. Authors' data handling: The count from a later analysis was some 83 million unique TCR beta chains, around 10 million of them shared. Sequenced by immunoSEQ multiplex PCR; TCRdb stores in-frame clones only, minus some. D and trimming come from the DNA, and the V and J calls and clone size come from that table. In the table there are around 180,000 clones, about four fifths of which are singletons. Germline CDR1 reads SQVTM; CDR2 reads ANQGSEA. V shed 6 bases, J shed 4 bases, and the junction held 9 bases outside the gene matches. The CDR3 has 14 residues.

The sample was PBMCs. The clonotype originates from a boy between 10 and 17 years old in good health and CMV-seronegative. The chain combines TRBV29-1 with TRBJ2-5; TRBD1 matches at 9 bases. As DNA, the CDR3 is TGCAGCGTCGGGACCGGGACAGGGCGAGAGACCCAGTACTTC. This sequence encodes CSVGTGTGRETQYF. Filled out from reference TRBV29-1 and TRBJ2-5, the complete variable domain reads SAVISQKPSRDICQRGTSLTIQCQVDSQVTMMFWYRQQPGQSLTLIATANQGSEATYESGFVIDKFPISRPNLTFSTLTVSNMSPEDSSIYLCSVGTGTGRETQYFGPGTRLLVL.